Presented here are 23 T cell receptor beta chains from one specimen sequenced in a study of cytomegalovirus exposure and HLA in healthy donors. Vbeta (60) and Jbeta (13) primers were used in the PCR. Method: immunoSEQ multiplex PCR; TCRdb's copy keeps in-frame clones and lacks some. The sample lists over 150,000 clones, 80% to 90% seen once, with around 6.7% in the top ten. Sequencing was carried out using PBMCs. These receptors came from a woman aged 25 to 39 in good health and CMV-seropositive.

The chain is built from TRBV6-1 and TRBJ2-1, with 9 nucleotides matching TRBD2. V lost 2 bases, J lost 6 bases, and 23 bases stayed unmatched. Germline assignment: CDR1 MNHNS and CDR2 SASEGT. The CDR3 extends over 21 amino acids. The CDR3 loop is CASSEKITAGGRIGRGNEQFF. CDR3 sequence (DNA): TGTGCCAGCAGTGAAAAAATTACGGCGGGGGGGCGGATTGGACGGGGCAATGAGCAGTTCTTC.

The chain joins TRBV7-2 to TRBJ2-1, with D possibly TRBD1 on 6 matching bases. The V gene lost 3 bases and the J gene lost 10 bases, with 10 bases spanning the gap. Germline V CDR1 and CDR2: SGHTA, FQGNSA. This CDR3 has 12 amino acids. The CDR3 sequence: CASSFLTGEQFF. The CDR3 DNA follows: TGTGCCAGCAGCTTCCTGACAGGAGAGCAGTTCTTC.

This clone has just a few counts. This chain links TRBV5-4 with TRBJ2-3, with 9 bases lining up with TRBD1. The length of the CDR3 is 14 residues. With 3 bases clipped from V and 6 bases from J, the junction kept 5 bases outside the gene matches. Germline V gene sequence: CDR1 SGHNT, CDR2 YYREEE (reference sequence). CDR3 nucleotides: TGTGCCAGCAGCTCCCCCGGGACAGGGGATACGCAGTATTTT. It codes for CASSSPGTGDTQYF.

CDR3 nucleotides: TGTGCCAGCAGCTCCCGGGACCAAGAGACCCAGTACTTC. Translated: CASSSRDQETQYF. V is TRBV11-2 and J is TRBJ2-5; D gene unclear. Germline CDR1 reads SGHAT; CDR2 reads FQNNGV. The CDR3 is 13 amino acids. Trimming left V 4 bases short and J 0 bases short, with 6 bases between.

The CDR3 DNA reads TGTGCCAGCAGCCAAACAGCGGGGGGTTACAATGAGCAGTTCTTC. Its translation is CASSQTAGGYNEQFF. V gene TRBV14 combines with J gene TRBJ2-1, with 9 bases that match TRBD2. This CDR3 spans 15 amino acids. The V gene end was trimmed by 2 bases and the J gene end by 4 bases; junction bases not matched to a gene: 3. CDR1 SGHDN and CDR2 FVKESK come from the germline V gene.

The CDR3, as DNA: TGTGCCAGCAGCCTCAGGCAAGGATTTGGCTACACCTTC. Protein: CASSLRQGFGYTF. V usage is TRBV7-2 and J usage is TRBJ1-2; D unresolved. Germline-derived CDR1 and CDR2 are SGHTA and FQGNSA. The CDR3 has 13 residues. The V end was cut by 5 bases, the J end by 7 bases, with 14 bases between.

This chain connects TRBV18 to TRBJ1-2, with TRBD1 identical over 9 bases. The junction had 0 bases not matched to a gene; V was cut back by 3 bases and J by 4 bases. Germline-derived CDR1 and CDR2 are KGHSH and LQKENI. This CDR3 has 13 residues. Written as DNA, the CDR3 is TGTGCCAGCTCACCGACAGGGGGCTATGGCTACACCTTC. Translated, it gives CASSPTGGYGYTF.

J is TRBJ1-6 and V is TRBV7-9; no firm D call. The germline CDR1 and CDR2 sequences are SEHNR and FQNEAQ (reference sequence). CDR3 length: 14 residues. Deletions cut 5 bases from V and 7 bases from J, with 12 bases between. The DNA for the CDR3 is TGTGCCAGCAGCCCGGAGGCCAGGAATTCACCCCTCCACTTT. This codes for CASSPEARNSPLHF.

This clone has only a few counts. CDR3 nucleotides: TGTGCCAGCAGTTCCCGACAGGGGGACTATAATTCACCCCTCCACTTT. The encoded protein is CASSSRQGDYNSPLHF. The J gene is TRBJ1-6, the V gene TRBV28, with 9 positions matching TRBD1. Trimming took 4 bases from V and 3 from J; bases not matched to a gene: 4. The CDR3 spans 16 residues. Germline V gene lookup returns CDR1 MDHEN and CDR2 SYDVKM.

This clone showed up just a few times. The J gene is TRBJ1-2, the V gene TRBV11-1; 8 bases agree with TRBD1. This CDR3 is 15 amino acids long. J lost 6 bases, V lost 6 bases, and 12 bases had no gene match. The germline V gene encodes CDR1 SGHAT and CDR2 FQDESV (reference sequence). The CDR3 bases are TGTGCCAGCAGAAGACGGACAGGGCCAGGAGATGGCTACACCTTC. Its protein is CASRRRTGPGDGYTF.

The chain joins TRBV5-5 to TRBJ1-5; the D is unclear. Trimming cost V 5 bases and J 6 bases, with 18 bases left between them. This CDR3 is built from 15 residues. Per the germline V gene, CDR1 is SGHKS and CDR2 is YYEKEE (reference sequence). The CDR3 loop is CASSPATGAIQPQHF. CDR3 bases: TGTGCCAGCAGTCCAGCTACGGGAGCCATTCAGCCCCAGCATTTT.

The V gene is TRBV30, the J gene TRBJ1-2; weak D call: TRBD1 (5 bases). CDR1 and CDR2 from the germline V gene are GTSNPN and SVGIG (reference sequence). The length of the CDR3 is 14 residues. Trimming left V 7 bases short and J 3 bases short, with 18 bases between. The CDR3 bases are TGTGCCTCAAAGGGGTCGAAGACTTACTATGGCTACACCTTC. Protein product: CASKGSKTYYGYTF.

The gene calls are TRBV7-9 and TRBJ1-5; 11 positions match TRBD1. The CDR3 runs to 18 residues. Germline V lookup: CDR1 SEHNR, CDR2 FQNEAQ (reference sequence). V shed 5 bases and J 0 bases; nucleotides not matched to a gene: 9. This CDR3 is CASSPGTGGHFSNQPQHF. The CDR3 DNA sequence: TGTGCCAGCAGCCCCGGGACAGGGGGACACTTTAGCAATCAGCCCCAGCATTTT. Full variable domain (outside the CDR3, taken from reference TRBV7-9 and TRBJ1-5): DTGVSQNPRHKITKRGQNVTFRCDPISEHNRLYWYRQTLGQGPEFLTYFQNEAQLEKSRLLSDRFSAERPKGSFSTLEIQRTEQGDSAMYLCASSPGTGGHFSNQPQHFGDGTRLSIL.

This clone has a handful of counts. The chain carries TRBV5-4 and TRBJ2-3; 8 nucleotides match TRBD1. This CDR3 spans 15 amino acids. V trimming: 3 bases; J trimming: 6 bases; junction bases outside the gene matches: 9. The germline V gene has CDR1 SGHNT and CDR2 YYREEE (reference sequence). CDR3 DNA: TGTGCCAGCAGCTCGTCTGGGACAGGCTACGATACGCAGTATTTT. Its translation is CASSSSGTGYDTQYF.

This clone was found a few times. This chain joins TRBV4-3 and TRBJ2-7, with D maybe TRBD1 (5 bases). V lost 4 bases, J lost 8 bases, and 18 bases lay in between. This CDR3 region has 14 residues. Germline V gene lookup returns CDR1 LGHNA and CDR2 YSLEER. For the CDR3, the DNA is TGCGCCAGCAGCCCAGTAATTGGGGCGGAACAGCAGTACTTC. This sequence encodes CASSPVIGAEQQYF.

The chain couples TRBV7-9 to TRBJ2-7, with 9 bases fitting TRBD1. Germline CDR1 is SEHNR and CDR2 is FQNEAQ (reference sequence). Trimming at V came to 6 bases and at J to 5 bases, leaving 11 bases not matched to a gene. This CDR3 region has 15 residues. CDR3 region: CASRALGQGMDEQYF. The CDR3 DNA follows: TGTGCCAGCAGAGCCTTGGGACAGGGTATGGACGAGCAGTACTTC.

The V gene is TRBV7-2, the J gene TRBJ1-2, with TRBD1 matching 9 bases. This CDR3 region has 13 residues. After removal of 5 bases from V and 6 bases from J, the junction contained 4 bases not matched to a gene. Germline values: CDR1 SGHTA, CDR2 FQGNSA. The chain's CDR3 is CASSLDRGDGYTF. In nucleotides, the CDR3 is TGTGCCAGCAGCCTAGACAGGGGGGATGGCTACACCTTC.

The gene calls are TRBV30 and TRBJ2-7; D gene ambiguous. The CDR3 totals 12 residues. V gave up 1 base and J gave up 0 bases, with 4 bases separating them. The V gene's germline CDR1 is GTSNPN and CDR2 SVGIG (reference sequence). CDR3: CAWSGPSYEQYF. The CDR3 bases are TGTGCCTGGAGTGGGCCCTCCTACGAGCAGTACTTC.

The V gene is TRBV2, the J gene TRBJ1-3; the D is unclear. Deletions cut 5 bases from V and 1 base from J, with 9 bases between. The germline V gene has CDR1 SNHLY and CDR2 FYNNEI. The CDR3 has 14 amino acids. The CDR3 here is CASSPDWSGNTIYF. The CDR3 DNA follows: TGTGCCAGCAGTCCCGACTGGTCTGGAAACACCATATATTTT.

CDR3 sequence (DNA): TGCGCCAGCAGCCTTGGCTTGAGGACCGGGGAGCTGTTTTTT. Protein: CASSLGLRTGELFF. The genes are TRBV5-1 and TRBJ2-2; no clear D. Germline CDR1 reads SGHRS; CDR2 reads YFSETQ. V lost 4 bases and J 5 bases, leaving 12 bases between the germline ends. This CDR3 comprises 14 residues.

This chain uses TRBV11-3 with TRBJ1-5; D perhaps matches TRBD1 (5 bases). V was shortened by 3 bases and J by 4 bases, with 13 bases between the two germline ends. Per the germline V gene, CDR1 is SGHNT and CDR2 is YENEEA. The CDR3 totals 15 residues. Here the CDR3 reads CASSLFRAENQPQHF. The CDR3 DNA reads as TGTGCCAGCAGCTTGTTCAGGGCTGAGAATCAGCCCCAGCATTTT.

The J gene is TRBJ2-1, the V gene TRBV6-1; the match to TRBD2 covers 7 bases. V dropped 1 base and J dropped 4; count of bases not matched to a gene: 7. The CDR3 consists of 16 residues. Germline CDR1 reads MNHNS; CDR2 reads SASEGT. This CDR3 is CASSEEEASGYNEQFF. The DNA for the CDR3 is TGTGCCAGCAGTGAAGAAGAGGCTAGCGGTTACAATGAGCAGTTCTTC.

The V and J genes are TRBV5-4 and TRBJ2-3, with D perhaps TRBD1 (5 bases). V lost 2 bases, J lost 1 base, and 5 bases lay in between. Per the germline V gene, CDR1 is SGHNT and CDR2 is YYREEE (reference sequence). This CDR3 is built from 13 residues. CDR3 in amino acids: CASSFRGTDTQYF. In DNA form, the CDR3 reads TGTGCCAGCAGCTTCAGGGGCACAGATACGCAGTATTTT.